This T cell receptor (beta chain) originates from a study of control samples from healthy donors and cancer patients. Sequencing was performed with immunoSEQ multiplex PCR; in TCRdb, only in-frame clones are kept and a portion is missing. The sample records 100,000 or so clones, more than 75% being singletons. Trimming took off 4 bases at V and 9 bases at J, with 10 bases between the two ends. The CDR3 has 12 amino acids. The germline gives CDR1 LNHDA, CDR2 SQIVND (reference sequence). This clone was observed once. The sequenced sample consisted of blood. The TCR was taken from a woman aged 60 to 75 in good health. This sequence joins TRBV19 and TRBJ2-1; D is unclear. CDR3 nucleotide sequence: TGTGCCAGTAGTACCACCTCTCCTGAGCAGTTCTTC. Its protein is CASSTTSPEQFF.